A selection of T cell receptor beta chains follows, all from one sample in a study of molecular identifiers for immune sequencing clone quantification. TCRdb redid the calling of the PCR reads with MiXCR, one entry per CDR3 protein. The repertoire includes roughly 300,000 distinct CDR3 sequences, roughly 24% of them detected once, and roughly 0.7% sits in the top ten. Sequences were obtained from naive CD8+ T cells from blood, with Jurkat cell RNA spiked in. The source is a human donor in good health. Some libraries in this study had Jurkat cell RNA spiked in. CDR3s include the opening cysteine and the closing phenylalanine or tryptophan. Each record gives: J gene, V gene, CDR3 protein.

J gene: TRBJ1-2
V gene: TRBV20-1
CDR3 protein: CSARDFGGVYGYTF

J gene: TRBJ2-7
V gene: TRBV7-9
CDR3 protein: CASSLGYGQDPYEQYF

J gene: TRBJ1-5
V gene: TRBV4-1
CDR3 protein: CASSQGTPGQPQHF

J gene: TRBJ1-1
V gene: TRBV29-1
CDR3 protein: CSAIRGGQAFF

J gene: TRBJ1-5
V gene: TRBV14
CDR3 protein: CASSQGPSQPQHF

J gene: TRBJ1-2
V gene: TRBV6-2/TRBV6-3
CDR3 protein: CASTTAGTYHANYGYTF

J gene: TRBJ2-3
V gene: TRBV19
CDR3 protein: CASSLGTGVPDTQYF

J gene: TRBJ1-1
V gene: TRBV27
CDR3 protein: CASSSGGPENTEAFF

J gene: TRBJ2-1
V gene: TRBV4-3
CDR3 protein: CASSQGPGLQFF

J gene: TRBJ2-7
V gene: TRBV11-2
CDR3 protein: CASSLGPSGNSNSYEQYF

J gene: TRBJ2-2
V gene: TRBV7-2
CDR3 protein: CASSEGHFVTGELFF

J gene: TRBJ2-5
V gene: TRBV6-5
CDR3 protein: CASSWDGTETQYF

J gene: TRBJ2-5
V gene: TRBV7-6
CDR3 protein: CASSIERSRQETQYF

J gene: TRBJ2-3
V gene: TRBV19
CDR3 protein: CASSIGEGTQYF

J gene: TRBJ2-1
V gene: TRBV30
CDR3 protein: CAWSVLGVDSGHYNEQFF

J gene: TRBJ1-5
V gene: TRBV28
CDR3 protein: CASSQEKRTLNQPQHF

J gene: TRBJ2-5
V gene: TRBV2
CDR3 protein: CASSSLWSGERQETQYF

J gene: TRBJ2-5
V gene: TRBV7-9
CDR3 protein: CASSSSGDQETQYF

J gene: TRBJ2-3
V gene: TRBV28
CDR3 protein: CASSFKGVPDTQYF

J gene: TRBJ1-5
V gene: TRBV12-3/TRBV12-4
CDR3 protein: CASSPQGPGSNQPQHF

J gene: TRBJ1-5
V gene: TRBV30
CDR3 protein: CAWRADGSSNQPQHF

J gene: TRBJ1-5
V gene: TRBV19
CDR3 protein: CASSKGGVYSNQPQHF

J gene: TRBJ1-3
V gene: TRBV29-1
CDR3 protein: CSVADGDTIYF

J gene: TRBJ2-7
V gene: TRBV5-6
CDR3 protein: CASSSEDNPYEQYF

J gene: TRBJ1-2
V gene: TRBV19
CDR3 protein: CASSIEVSNYGYTF

J gene: TRBJ2-5
V gene: TRBV3-1
CDR3 protein: CASSQDDQETQYF

J gene: TRBJ2-2
V gene: TRBV7-9
CDR3 protein: CATGTSERGELFF

J gene: TRBJ2-2
V gene: TRBV9
CDR3 protein: CASSVGTSGRPNTGELFF

J gene: TRBJ2-3
V gene: TRBV28
CDR3 protein: CASSLGSSTDTQYF

J gene: TRBJ1-5
V gene: TRBV25-1
CDR3 protein: CASGGGSINQPQHF

J gene: TRBJ2-3
V gene: TRBV27
CDR3 protein: CASSLIGSRGADTQYF

J gene: TRBJ1-2
V gene: TRBV6-5
CDR3 protein: CASSYSRQAAYGYTF

J gene: TRBJ2-1
V gene: TRBV4-2
CDR3 protein: CASSETNIEQFF

J gene: TRBJ1-5
V gene: TRBV27
CDR3 protein: CASSIRAGLQPQHF

J gene: TRBJ1-1
V gene: TRBV4-1
CDR3 protein: CASSHPGQGRWEAFF

J gene: TRBJ2-2
V gene: TRBV2
CDR3 protein: CASSEKVPGQTNTGELFF

J gene: TRBJ1-4
V gene: TRBV6-5
CDR3 protein: CASSSGGPANEKLFF

J gene: TRBJ1-5
V gene: TRBV20-1
CDR3 protein: CSAREGYSNQPQHF

J gene: TRBJ2-2
V gene: TRBV3-1
CDR3 protein: CASSQDSRDPRRNTGELFF

J gene: TRBJ2-7
V gene: TRBV3-1
CDR3 protein: CASSQQARSYEQYF

J gene: TRBJ1-5
V gene: TRBV30
CDR3 protein: CAWSVRVQGYWNQPQHF

J gene: TRBJ2-7
V gene: TRBV5-8
CDR3 protein: CASSPPLAGVSYEQYF

J gene: TRBJ2-3
V gene: TRBV12-3/TRBV12-4
CDR3 protein: CASLTSGGRTDTQYF

J gene: TRBJ1-5
V gene: TRBV7-2
CDR3 protein: CASSAISTVYSNQPQHF

J gene: TRBJ1-5
V gene: TRBV6-4
CDR3 protein: CASRNIGTGYNLSQPQHF

J gene: TRBJ1-5
V gene: TRBV12-3/TRBV12-4
CDR3 protein: CASSDKYSNQPQHF

J gene: TRBJ2-1
V gene: TRBV6-2/TRBV6-3
CDR3 protein: CASSRTSGSSYNEQFF

J gene: TRBJ2-3
V gene: TRBV4-3
CDR3 protein: CASSQDSWEGLGSTDTQYF

J gene: TRBJ1-4
V gene: TRBV7-6
CDR3 protein: CASSLTAGGGKLFF

J gene: TRBJ1-2
V gene: TRBV19
CDR3 protein: CASSIDGQALDGYTF

J gene: TRBJ2-1
V gene: TRBV7-9
CDR3 protein: CASSEPLPGASIF

J gene: TRBJ2-5
V gene: TRBV7-2
CDR3 protein: CASSLAQYQETQYF

J gene: TRBJ1-5
V gene: TRBV24-1
CDR3 protein: CATTRRGNQPQHF

J gene: TRBJ2-3
V gene: TRBV20-1
CDR3 protein: CSAPNIDRVRTDTQYF

J gene: TRBJ1-3
V gene: TRBV19
CDR3 protein: CASSPIGGFSGNTIYF

J gene: TRBJ1-2
V gene: TRBV7-9
CDR3 protein: CASSLQGSDYGYTF

J gene: TRBJ1-6
V gene: TRBV27
CDR3 protein: CASSLGPTGYFPLHF

J gene: TRBJ2-7
V gene: TRBV28
CDR3 protein: CASSLDSGSYEQYF

J gene: TRBJ2-7
V gene: TRBV4-3
CDR3 protein: CASSQVTGAFYEQYF